This T cell receptor (beta chain) was captured by sequencing in a study of shared clonotypes between healthy human individuals. Study information: Each donor's CD4 naive and CD4 memory cells filled three plates apiece, CD8 naive two, and CD8 memory one.

A word on this clone: Its antigen is unknown.

Evenly divided among several immunoSEQ plates was the genomic DNA of each subset. Profiling relied on immunoSEQ multiplex PCR, and the TCRdb table lists in-frame clones only, not all of them. The sample records over a million clones, 70% to 80% being singletons. Findings and limits, study-wide: A handful of donors shared approximately 5% of their naive CD4 clonotypes. Non-shared clonotypes had lower generation probabilities than clonotypes shared by all four sorted-subset donors.

The trim removed 3 bases at V and 0 bases at J, leaving 7 bases unmatched. The CDR3 contains 16 residues. Germline V CDR1 and CDR2: SGHTS, YDEGEE. The rearrangement joins TRBV5-8 to TRBJ2-7; 9 bases match TRBD1. This clonotype was sampled from a man aged 18 to 30 in good health. Some clones in this sample may be carry-over from other donors' samples. Sequencing was done on a sample of memory CD4+ T cells from PBMCs. Subset in this sample: CD45RA-negative fraction. This CDR3 is CASSSTDRGDSYEQYF. CDR3 nucleotides: TGTGCCAGCAGCTCCACCGACAGGGGGGACTCCTACGAGCAGTACTTC.